The rows below give T cell receptor beta chains drawn from one sample of a study of T cells in Graves' hyperthyroidism and ophthalmopathy. TCRdb re-derived calls from the multiplex PCR reads in MiXCR, one entry per CDR3 protein. This table holds 600,000 to 750,000 distinct CDR3 sequences, roughly 17% found once. Sequenced input: blood. These TCRs come from a man over 45 with Graves' hyperthyroidism. The CDR3 runs from the conserved cysteine through the conserved F or W. Each record gives: J gene, V gene, CDR3 protein.

TRBJ2-5 | TRBV2 | CASSVRPGGVRETQYF
TRBJ2-7 | TRBV7-2 | CASSPDRDSDPLSHEQYF
TRBJ2-7 | TRBV6-2/TRBV6-3 | CASSFGLAGEWEQYF
TRBJ2-3 | TRBV27 | CASRGSTDTQYF
TRBJ2-1 | TRBV28 | CASSTTGPFAYNEQFF
TRBJ2-3 | TRBV7-2 | CASSPWTSEVTDTQYF
TRBJ2-7 | TRBV7-2 | CASSGRASGRLAEQYF
TRBJ2-5 | TRBV29-1 | CSTTPGGGSRETQYF
TRBJ2-3 | TRBV7-3 | CASSLGHSTDTQYF
TRBJ2-1 | TRBV27 | CASGRAINEQFF
TRBJ2-2 | TRBV7-2 | CASSLAVAGLAATGELFF
TRBJ2-1 | TRBV27 | CASSLVAGGPNEQFF
TRBJ2-3 | TRBV5-1 | CASSRDRWTDTQYF
TRBJ2-1 | TRBV3-1 | CASSQAPDGESSYNEQFF
TRBJ1-3 | TRBV9 | CASSPRTGRTGNTIYF
TRBJ1-2 | TRBV2 | CASSVSGQDYGYTF
TRBJ2-7 | TRBV20-1 | CSAREGAAFSYEQYF
TRBJ1-5 | TRBV20-1 | CSARDRFHRGFHQPQHF
TRBJ1-1 | TRBV6-1 | CASSEGQPHTEAFF
TRBJ1-1 | TRBV12-3/TRBV12-4 | CASSSFRRQVIPEAFF
TRBJ2-1 | TRBV11-2 | CASSSGTRRSYNEQFF
TRBJ2-1 | TRBV5-8 | CASSLRLAGSFRNEQFF
TRBJ1-5 | TRBV20-1 | CSARHSGTVSNQPQHF
TRBJ2-4 | TRBV28 | CASSRRGTSGNIQYF
TRBJ2-3 | TRBV25-1 | CASSEGARQDTQYF
TRBJ1-2 | TRBV5-1 | CASSVDQGAVGYTF
TRBJ2-3 | TRBV12-3/TRBV12-4 | CASGIGTGSTDTQYF
TRBJ1-2 | TRBV28 | CASSLSTEIYGYTF
TRBJ1-3 | TRBV9 | CASSVDGFSGNTIYF
TRBJ1-5 | TRBV6-6 | CASSYSWGGGQPQHF
TRBJ2-3 | TRBV27 | CASGSIRDTQYF
TRBJ2-7 | TRBV27 | CASRGSGTYEQYF
TRBJ2-7 | TRBV29-1 | CSVRSRDSGNEQYF
TRBJ2-7 | TRBV28 | CASSNYGGAGYEQYF
TRBJ1-5 | TRBV2 | CASRFGGQGNQPQHF
TRBJ2-5 | TRBV9 | CASSVEGQEQETQYF
TRBJ2-6 | TRBV7-2 | CASRSPRTGSSGANVLTF
TRBJ1-4 | TRBV6-1 | CTSSSWAEEKLFF
TRBJ2-3 | TRBV5-1 | CASREGGATSSTDTQYF
TRBJ2-1 | TRBV24-1 | CATSTTGASFYNEQFF
TRBJ2-2 | TRBV12-3/TRBV12-4 | CASSPPGQGLAGELFF
TRBJ1-1 | TRBV11-2 | CASSKGTSTEAFF
TRBJ2-4 | TRBV28 | CASRAGQGSHIQYF
TRBJ2-1 | TRBV11-2 | CASSLTYNEQFF
TRBJ2-1 | TRBV9 | CASSVSSGGTNEQFF
TRBJ2-3 | TRBV7-9 | CASSQTIVTDTQYF
TRBJ2-7 | TRBV20-1 | CSTPDGPSEQYF
TRBJ1-2 | TRBV28 | CASSFRFPRQGLSVYGYTF
TRBJ2-3 | TRBV11-2 | CAGSRQRGGITDTQYF
TRBJ2-1 | TRBV28 | CASSIATGPGKDEQFF